Listed here are 5 T cell receptor beta chains from one sample, sequenced in a study. TCRdb re-analysed the 5' RACE reads in MiXCR, keeping a single row per CDR3 protein. The data show 9,500 to 15,000 distinct CDR3 sequences, with 45% to 60% seen just once and 12% held by the top ten. Treg sorting used a CD4+CD25+CD127-/low gate. Sequencing was performed on tumor-infiltrating Tregs sorted from the breast tumor. These TCRs come from a female donor with breast cancer.

This clonotype was counted between two and nine times. The chain has TRBV7-3 and TRBJ2-7, with 10 bases that match TRBD1. Trimming cost V 2 bases and J 6 bases; bases outside gene matches: 13. Looked up from germline, CDR1 is SGHTA and CDR2 is FQGTGA. The CDR3 consists of 17 residues. This CDR3 is CASSLFGSGQGRIEQYF. CDR3 DNA sequence: TGTGCCAGCAGCTTATTCGGGTCGGGACAGGGGAGGATCGAGCAGTACTTC.

The genes are TRBV7-2 and TRBJ1-1; D is unresolved. Germline values: CDR1 SGHTA, CDR2 FQGNSA. This CDR3 comprises 12 residues. V dropped 6 bases and J dropped 8 bases, with 13 bases sitting between them. CDR3 coding DNA: TGTGCCAGCAGTCTTGGGAGGGCCGAAGCTTTCTTT. This sequence encodes CASSLGRAEAFF.

This clonotype was found a few times. This chain uses TRBV4-3 with TRBJ2-1; D not certain. Germline CDR1 is LGHNA and CDR2 is YSLEER. The CDR3 spans 13 residues. The V end lost 0 bases, the J end lost 11 bases, and 11 bases lay between the germline ends. Here the CDR3 DNA reads TGCGCCAGCAGCCAAGATTTAAGCGACAAGCAGTTCTTC. Encoded protein: CASSQDLSDKQFF.

This chain links TRBV5-6 with TRBJ2-6, with D perhaps TRBD2 (6 bases). Trimming stripped 2 bases from V and 0 bases from J, with 9 bases between. Germline CDR1 reads SGHDT; CDR2 reads YYEEEE. The CDR3 is made up of 16 amino acids. CDR3 nucleotides: TGTGCCAGCAGCTTAAGGGGAGGCTCTGGGGCCAACGTCCTGACTTTC. This gives the protein CASSLRGGSGANVLTF.

The gene calls are TRBV20-1 and TRBJ2-3; D not resolved. Germline CDR1 DFQATT, CDR2 SNEGSKA (reference sequence). V lost 1 base and J 2 bases, leaving 4 bases between the germline ends. This CDR3 region has 12 residues. Here the CDR3 reads CSARGITDTQYF. The CDR3 DNA sequence: TGCAGTGCTAGAGGGATCACAGATACGCAGTATTTT.